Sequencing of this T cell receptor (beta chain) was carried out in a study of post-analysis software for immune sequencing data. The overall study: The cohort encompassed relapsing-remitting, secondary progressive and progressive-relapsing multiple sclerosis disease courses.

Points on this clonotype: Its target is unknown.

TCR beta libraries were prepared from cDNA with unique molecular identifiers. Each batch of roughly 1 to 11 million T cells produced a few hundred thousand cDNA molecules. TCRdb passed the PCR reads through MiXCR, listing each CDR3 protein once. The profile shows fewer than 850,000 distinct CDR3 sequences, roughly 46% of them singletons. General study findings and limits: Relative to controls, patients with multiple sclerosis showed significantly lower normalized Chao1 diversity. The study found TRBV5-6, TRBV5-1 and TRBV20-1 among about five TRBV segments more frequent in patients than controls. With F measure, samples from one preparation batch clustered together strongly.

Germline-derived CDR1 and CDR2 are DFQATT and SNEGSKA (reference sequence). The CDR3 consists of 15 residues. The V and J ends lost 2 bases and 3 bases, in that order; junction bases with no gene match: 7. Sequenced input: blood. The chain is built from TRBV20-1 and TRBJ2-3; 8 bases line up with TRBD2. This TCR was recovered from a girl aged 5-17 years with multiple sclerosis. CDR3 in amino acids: CSARNPGGFTDTQYF. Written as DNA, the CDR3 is TGCAGTGCTAGAAACCCGGGAGGGTTTACAGATACGCAGTATTTT.